This passage covers 20 T cell receptor beta chains from one sample sequenced in a study of cytomegalovirus exposure and HLA in healthy donors. It was with 60 Vbeta and 13 Jbeta primers that the PCR ran. Some clones are missing from TCRdb's copy, which holds only in-frame ones; the method was immunoSEQ multiplex PCR. The table shows fewer than 250,000 clones, with more than 85% occurring only once. What was sequenced was PBMCs. The source of these receptors is a young woman in good health and CMV-seronegative.

The genes are TRBV28 and TRBJ1-2; 8 bases map to TRBD1. V lost 5 bases to trimming and J lost 4 bases; unmatched junction nucleotides: 12. Germline values: CDR1 MDHEN, CDR2 SYDVKM. This CDR3 is 16 amino acids long. CDR3 region: CASSENPGGSSYGYTF. The CDR3 nucleotides are TGTGCCAGCAGTGAGAACCCAGGGGGCTCTAGCTATGGCTACACCTTC.

The gene calls are TRBV4-3 and TRBJ1-2; 7 bases fit TRBD1. The CDR3 extends over 14 amino acids. Looked up from germline, CDR1 is LGHNA and CDR2 is YSLEER. V lost 1 base, J lost 7 bases, and 6 bases stayed unmatched. The CDR3 DNA is TGCGCCAGCAGCCAAGCAGGGCAGGGGGGTGGCTACACCTTC. Translation gives CASSQAGQGGGYTF.

The genes are TRBV5-4 and TRBJ2-3; perhaps TRBD2 as D (6 bases). This CDR3 region has 15 residues. CDR1 SGHNT and CDR2 YYREEE come from the germline V gene (reference sequence). Trimming shortened V by 6 bases and J by 2 bases, and 16 bases separated the two germline ends. The CDR3 here is CASTGGAGFTDTQYF. CDR3 nucleotides: TGTGCCAGCACCGGCGGGGCGGGCTTCACAGATACGCAGTATTTT.

The J gene is TRBJ2-6, the V gene TRBV7-3; D gene unclear. The germline V gene has CDR1 SGHTA and CDR2 FQGTGA. This CDR3 has 17 amino acids. The germline V and J ends were trimmed by 2 bases and 0 bases, with 11 bases remaining between them. CDR3 sequence (DNA): TGTGCCAGCAGCTTACCCGACTTTCGCTCTGGGGCCAACGTCCTGACTTTC. Translated, it gives CASSLPDFRSGANVLTF.

About this clone itself: One end of the junction varies from germline; a read error may be responsible. The rearrangement links TRBV7-7 to TRBJ2-3; TRBD2 matches at 7 bases. This CDR3 is built from 15 residues. Germline V lookup: CDR1 SSHAT, CDR2 FNYEAQ (reference sequence). CDR3 bases: TGTGCTAGCAGCTTAGCCGGACTAGGAGTCGATACGCAGTATTTT. Its translation: CASSLAGLGVDTQYF. The full variable domain, completed using reference TRBV7-7 and TRBJ2-3, is GAGVSQSPRYKVTKRGQDVTLRCDPISSHATLYWYQQALGQGPEFLTYFNYEAQPDKSGLPSDRFSAERPEGSISTLTIQRTEQRDSAMYRCASSLAGLGVDTQYFGPGTRLTVL.

The rearrangement joins TRBV6-1 to TRBJ1-2; D gene uncertain. CDR1 MNHNS and CDR2 SASEGT come from the germline V gene. This CDR3 spans 13 amino acids. With 3 bases removed from V and 6 bases from J, the gap between germline ends came to 11 bases. The CDR3 sequence is CASSEEGWNGYTF. The CDR3 DNA follows: TGTGCCAGCAGTGAGGAGGGATGGAATGGCTACACCTTC.

This chain joins TRBV9 and TRBJ2-6; unclear D gene. Germline V gives CDR1 SGDLS, CDR2 YYNGEE. With 0 bases removed from V and 2 bases from J, the gap between germline ends came to 6 bases. The CDR3 contains 15 residues. The DNA for the CDR3 is TGTGCCAGCAGCGTAGCGCGCCCTGGGGCCAACGTCCTGACTTTC. Amino acid sequence: CASSVARPGANVLTF.

The chain links TRBV19 to TRBJ1-2, with 9 bases lining up with TRBD1. CDR1 and CDR2 from the germline V gene are LNHDA and SQIVND (reference sequence). With V trimmed by 5 bases and J by 13 bases, 14 bases remained unmatched. The CDR3 contains 14 residues. As DNA, the CDR3 is TGTGCCAGTAGTCTTATCCGGGACAGGGCTTCTCCCACCTTC. This gives the protein CASSLIRDRASPTF.

V usage is TRBV6-6 and J usage is TRBJ2-7; 7 bases match TRBD2. The CDR3 loop spans 15 amino acids. Germline loops: CDR1 MNHNY, CDR2 SVGAGI (reference sequence). V was clipped by 6 bases and J by 4 bases; unmatched bases: 12. Here the CDR3 DNA reads TGTGCCAGCAGCGACATACTGGGGGGAGGGTACGAGCAGTACTTC. This codes for CASSDILGGGYEQYF.

The chain has TRBV30 and TRBJ2-3, with 14 bases that match TRBD2. V dropped 3 bases and J dropped 5; count of bases not matched to a gene: 7. Germline lookup yields CDR1 GTSNPN and CDR2 SVGIG (reference sequence). The CDR3 spans 16 residues. CDR3 protein: CAWSQGLAGAEDTQYF. CDR3 coding DNA: TGTGCCTGGAGCCAGGGACTAGCGGGGGCGGAAGATACGCAGTATTTT.

The rearrangement joins TRBV30 to TRBJ2-3; maybe TRBD2 (6 bases). Germline V gene lookup returns CDR1 GTSNPN and CDR2 SVGIG (reference sequence). This CDR3 is 14 amino acids long. The V end lost 4 bases, the J end lost 2 bases, and 13 bases lay between the germline ends. CDR3 sequence reads: CAWNGGASTDTQYF. CDR3 in DNA: TGTGCCTGGAACGGCGGGGCCTCCACAGATACGCAGTATTTT.

The V and J genes are TRBV5-1 and TRBJ2-2; TRBD2 agrees at 9 bases. Trimming at V came to 0 bases and at J to 5 bases, leaving 8 bases not matched to a gene. This CDR3 comprises 17 residues. In germline, CDR1 is SGHRS, CDR2 YFSETQ. CDR3 coding DNA: TGCGCCAGCAGCTTGGATGTAGCGGGGGTTCCAACCGGGGAGCTGTTTTTT. Residues: CASSLDVAGVPTGELFF.

The V and J genes are TRBV28 and TRBJ1-5; D is unclear. The CDR3 is 14 amino acids. Trimming removed 5 bases at V and 3 bases at J, with 11 bases between. Germline loops: CDR1 MDHEN, CDR2 SYDVKM. The CDR3 reads CASSQWAINQPQHF. The CDR3 bases are TGTGCCAGCAGTCAATGGGCCATCAATCAGCCCCAGCATTTT.

The chain couples TRBV30 to TRBJ2-2, with D maybe TRBD1 (5 bases). Trimming took off 4 bases at V and 0 bases at J, with 9 bases between the two ends. Germline V gene data show CDR1 as GTSNPN and CDR2 as SVGIG (reference sequence). This CDR3 has 14 residues. The CDR3 DNA sequence: TGTGCCTGGATTGGCAGGGCGAACACCGGGGAGCTGTTTTTT. Protein sequence: CAWIGRANTGELFF.

This chain uses TRBV11-2 with TRBJ2-7; the D is unclear. This CDR3 contains 14 residues. Germline V gives CDR1 SGHAT, CDR2 FQNNGV. V was clipped by 0 bases and J by 2 bases, with 8 bases between them. DNA for the CDR3: TGTGCCAGCAGCTTAGAGACGGGTCCCTACGAGCAGTACTTC. Translation: CASSLETGPYEQYF.

As to this clone: An end of the junction does not agree with germline; a read error may underlie this. The rearrangement joins TRBV5-6 to TRBJ2-7; 11 nucleotides line up with TRBD1. The length of the CDR3 is 15 residues. Germline V gene data show CDR1 as SGHDT and CDR2 as YYEEEE. CDR3 DNA sequence: TGTGCCAGCAGCTCGACCGGGACAGGGGGGAACGAGCAGCACTTC. Encoded protein: CASSSTGTGGNEQHF. Drawing the rest from reference TRBV5-6 and TRBJ2-7, the complete variable domain is DAGVTQSPTHLIKTRGQQVTLRCSPKSGHDTVSWYQQALGQGPQFIFQYYEEEERQRGNFPDRFSGHQFPNYSSELNVNALLLGDSALYLCASSSTGTGGNEQHFGPGTRLTVT.

The V and J genes are TRBV15 and TRBJ1-1, with TRBD1 as a possible D gene (5 bases). This CDR3 contains 15 residues. Trimming left V 0 bases short and J 7 bases short, with 15 bases between. Germline loops: CDR1 LNHNV, CDR2 YYDKDF (reference sequence). CDR3 region: CATSRDQGGGVEAFF. CDR3 DNA: TGTGCCACCAGCAGAGATCAGGGTGGAGGGGTTGAAGCTTTCTTT.

The chain has TRBV6-1 and TRBJ1-2; TRBD1 aligns across 7 bases. Germline V gene sequence: CDR1 MNHNS, CDR2 SASEGT. The CDR3 runs 14 residues. Trimming took 5 bases from V and 4 from J; bases not matched to a gene: 7. The CDR3 region has the DNA TGTGCCAGCAGTCAACAGACAGGGTCCTATGGCTACACCTTC. Translated, it gives CASSQQTGSYGYTF.

V is TRBV19 and J is TRBJ2-7, with a tentative D call TRBD1 (5 bases). This CDR3 comprises 13 residues. Trimming shortened V by 3 bases and J by 6 bases, and 12 bases separated the two germline ends. CDR1 is LNHDA and CDR2 is SQIVND in the germline V gene (reference sequence). As DNA, the CDR3 is TGTGCCAGTAGTATCCTGGGGCAGGTCGAGCAGTACTTC. It is translated as CASSILGQVEQYF.

The chain combines TRBV6-1 with TRBJ2-7, with D perhaps matching TRBD1 (5 bases). The V end lost 6 bases, the J end lost 0 bases, and 12 bases lay between the germline ends. The length of the CDR3 is 14 residues. The germline gives CDR1 MNHNS, CDR2 SASEGT. The CDR3 DNA reads TGTGCCAGCAGAGAAACAGGTTACTCCTACGAGCAGTACTTC. Protein: CASRETGYSYEQYF.